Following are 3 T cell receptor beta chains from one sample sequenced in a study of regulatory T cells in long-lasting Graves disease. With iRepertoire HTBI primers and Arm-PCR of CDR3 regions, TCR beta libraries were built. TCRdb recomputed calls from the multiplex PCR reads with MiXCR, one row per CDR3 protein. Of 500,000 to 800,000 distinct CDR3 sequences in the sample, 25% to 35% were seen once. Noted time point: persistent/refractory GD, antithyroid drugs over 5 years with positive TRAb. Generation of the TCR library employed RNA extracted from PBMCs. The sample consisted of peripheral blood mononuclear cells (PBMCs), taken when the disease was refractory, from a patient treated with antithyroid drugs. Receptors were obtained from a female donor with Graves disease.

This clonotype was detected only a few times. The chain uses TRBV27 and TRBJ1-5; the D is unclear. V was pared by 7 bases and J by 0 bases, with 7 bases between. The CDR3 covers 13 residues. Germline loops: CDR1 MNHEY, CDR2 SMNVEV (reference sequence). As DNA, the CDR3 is TGTGCCAGCAAGAGGGATAGCAATCAGCCCCAGCATTTT. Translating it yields CASKRDSNQPQHF.

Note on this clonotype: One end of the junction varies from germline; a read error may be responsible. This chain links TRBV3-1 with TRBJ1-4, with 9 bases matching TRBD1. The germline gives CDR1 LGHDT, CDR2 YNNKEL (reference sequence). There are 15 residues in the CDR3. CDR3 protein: CASSHRTGEIEKLSF. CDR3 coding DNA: TGTGCCAGCAGCCACCGGACAGGGGAGATCGAAAAACTGTCTTTT. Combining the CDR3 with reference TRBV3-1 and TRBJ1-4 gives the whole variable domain DTAVSQTPKYLVTQMGNDKSIKCEQNLGHDTMYWYKQDSKKFLKIMFSYNNKELIINETVPNRFSPKSPDKAHLNLHINSLELGDSAVYFCASSHRTGEIEKLSFGSGTQLSVL.

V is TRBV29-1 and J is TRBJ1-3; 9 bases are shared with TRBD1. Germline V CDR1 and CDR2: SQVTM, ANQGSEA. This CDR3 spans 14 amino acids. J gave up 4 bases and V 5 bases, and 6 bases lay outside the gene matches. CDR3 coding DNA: TGCAGCGTTAAGGACAGGGGAATCGGAAACACCATATATTTT. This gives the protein CSVKDRGIGNTIYF.